The next 27 T cell receptor beta chains were all read from a single sample in a study of TIL therapy for anti-PD-1-resistant metastatic lung cancer. This was the immunoSEQ v3 assay. Data came from immunoSEQ multiplex PCR; TCRdb stores just in-frame clones and leaves some out. The sample consists of 35,000 to 55,000 clones, 79% of them appearing once. Time point of the sample: pre-treatment sample, taken before nivolumab and TIL therapy. The sequencing here drew on blood, taken at baseline. The receptors were gathered from a man between 65 and 85 years old with non-small cell lung cancer.

The chain combines TRBV10-1 with TRBJ2-7; D may correspond to TRBD1 or TRBD2 (5 bases each). Germline V gene lookup returns CDR1 WNHNN and CDR2 SYGVQD (reference sequence). The V and J ends lost 3 bases and 0 bases respectively, with 9 bases between them. The length of the CDR3 is 14 residues. CDR3 nucleotide sequence: TGCGCCAGCAGTGATACCGGGACCTCCTACGAGCAGTACTTC. This translates into CASSDTGTSYEQYF.

This clone showed up just a few times. V and J are TRBV15 and TRBJ2-7; a weak D match, TRBD1 (5 bases). The CDR3 totals 15 residues. Trimming took off 2 bases at V and 0 bases at J, with 11 bases between the two ends. Germline V gives CDR1 LNHNV, CDR2 YYDKDF (reference sequence). DNA of the CDR3: TGTGCCACCAGCAGAAAGGCAGGGCTCTCCTACGAGCAGTACTTC. Translating it yields CATSRKAGLSYEQYF.

The chain joins TRBV4-3 to TRBJ1-3, with a weak D call TRBD1 (5 bases). The CDR3 contains 17 residues. V was trimmed by 0 bases and J by 0 bases, leaving 12 bases between them. CDR1 is LGHNA and CDR2 is YSLEER in the germline V gene. The CDR3: CASSQDGTAHSGNTIYF. Here the CDR3 DNA reads TGCGCCAGCAGCCAAGATGGGACTGCACACTCTGGAAACACCATATATTTT.

The chain employs TRBV7-3 and TRBJ2-1; weak D call: TRBD2 (5 bases). V shed 2 bases and J shed 4 bases, with 12 bases lying between them. Germline V gene lookup returns CDR1 SGHTA and CDR2 FQGTGA. This CDR3 has 15 residues. The CDR3 loop reads CASSLVASSYNEQFF. As DNA, the CDR3 is TGTGCCAGCAGCTTAGTGGCTAGCTCTTACAATGAGCAGTTCTTC.

Concerning this clone itself: Mismatch with germline at one junction end may stem from a read error. This chain links TRBV7-7 with TRBJ2-1; a possible D gene is TRBD1 (8 bases). Germline-derived CDR1 and CDR2 are SSHAT and FNYEAQ (reference sequence). There are 15 residues in the CDR3. The CDR3: CASSLTGEGYNEQFF. The DNA for the CDR3 is TGTGCTAGCAGCTTGACAGGGGAGGGTTACAATGAGCAGTTCTTC.

As DNA, the CDR3 is TGTGCCAGCAGCTTAAAGATGACCTCTGGAAACACCATATATTTT. Encoded protein: CASSLKMTSGNTIYF. The chain joins TRBV5-8 to TRBJ1-3; D uncertain. Trimming stripped 2 bases from V and 0 bases from J, with 9 bases between. Germline V gene sequence: CDR1 SGHTS, CDR2 YDEGEE. The CDR3 has 15 amino acids.

This clone is a singleton in its sample. The chain is built from TRBV9 and TRBJ2-2; 13 bases line up with TRBD2. This CDR3 is built from 17 residues. V dropped 4 bases and J dropped 3; count of bases not matched to a gene: 6. Germline CDR1 reads SGDLS; CDR2 reads YYNGEE. This chain's CDR3 is CASSPRTSGSYTGELFF. The CDR3 nucleotides read TGTGCCAGCAGCCCCCGGACTAGCGGGAGTTACACCGGGGAGCTGTTTTTT.

V is TRBV28 and J is TRBJ2-3; D is ambiguous. CDR3 length: 13 residues. V was shortened by 4 bases and J by 4 bases, with 9 bases between the two germline ends. In germline, CDR1 is MDHEN, CDR2 SYDVKM. DNA of the CDR3: TGTGCCAGCAGTTCCGGATCCGCAGATACGCAGTATTTT. Protein: CASSSGSADTQYF.

CDR3 coding DNA: TGTGCCAGCAGTTGGAAGCTCGGGGAGACCCAGTACTTC. Translated: CASSWKLGETQYF. The chain employs TRBV27 and TRBJ2-5; no reliable D call. Germline loops: CDR1 MNHEY, CDR2 SMNVEV (reference sequence). The CDR3 runs 13 residues. V was pared by 4 bases and J by 5 bases, with 11 bases between.

This chain links TRBV30 with TRBJ2-3; 13 bases are a match to TRBD2. This CDR3 is built from 17 residues. Per the germline V gene, CDR1 is GTSNPN and CDR2 is SVGIG (reference sequence). Trimming took 0 bases from V and 6 from J; bases not matched to a gene: 9. The CDR3 here is CAWSVPGLAGVGDTQYF. In DNA, the CDR3 is TGTGCCTGGAGTGTACCCGGACTAGCGGGAGTAGGGGATACGCAGTATTTT.

The gene calls are TRBV4-3 and TRBJ2-3; weak D call: TRBD1 (5 bases). Trimming stripped 5 bases from V and 2 bases from J, with 17 bases between. The CDR3 length is 16 residues. Germline values: CDR1 LGHNA, CDR2 YSLEER. The CDR3 protein is CASSSSLRGYTDTQYF. The CDR3 coding sequence is TGCGCCAGCAGCTCCTCTCTTAGGGGATACACAGATACGCAGTATTTT.

The rearrangement links TRBV7-8 to TRBJ2-7, with 8 bases that match TRBD2. The CDR3 runs 16 residues. Trimming took 0 bases from V and 0 from J; bases not matched to a gene: 4. Germline V CDR1 and CDR2: SGHVS, FQNEAQ. CDR3 region: CASSLATSVSSYEQYF. In DNA form, the CDR3 reads TGTGCCAGCAGCTTAGCGACTAGCGTGAGCTCCTACGAGCAGTACTTC.

The chain couples TRBV6-5 to TRBJ2-7; 7 bases match TRBD2. The CDR3 length is 13 residues. Germline V gives CDR1 MNHEY, CDR2 SVGAGI. The V segment lost 6 bases and the J segment 3 bases; nucleotides outside the gene matches: 5. The CDR3 DNA is TGTGCCAGCAGCACGGGACTAAACTACGAGCAGTACTTC. It specifies CASSTGLNYEQYF.

This clone was seen once. The chain links TRBV5-1 to TRBJ2-7; D tentatively fits TRBD1 or TRBD2 (5 bases each). The germline CDR1 and CDR2 sequences are SGHRS and YFSETQ. This CDR3 contains 13 residues. The V gene lost 4 bases and the J gene lost 2 bases, with 10 bases spanning the gap. DNA for the CDR3: TGCGCCAGCAGCGGGGACCGAGCCTACGAGCAGTACTTC. It is translated as CASSGDRAYEQYF.

CDR3 sequence: CAWARGQETQYF. CDR3 sequence (DNA): TGTGCCTGGGCAAGAGGGCAAGAGACCCAGTACTTC. V gene TRBV30 combines with J gene TRBJ2-5; perhaps TRBD2 as D (5 bases). The CDR3 covers 12 residues. The germline V gene encodes CDR1 GTSNPN and CDR2 SVGIG (reference sequence). The V end was cut by 5 bases, the J end by 2 bases, with 9 bases between.

The chain recombines TRBV19 with TRBJ1-4, with a tentative D call TRBD1 (5 bases). Germline CDR1 and CDR2: LNHDA and SQIVND (reference sequence). CDR3 length equals 16 residues. Trimming pared 6 bases from V and 0 bases from J, leaving 14 bases between. The CDR3 is CASSYRTGSTNEKLFF. The CDR3 region has the DNA TGTGCCAGTAGCTACAGGACTGGGTCAACTAATGAAAAACTGTTTTTT.

The chain links TRBV5-1 to TRBJ2-1; 8 nucleotides align to TRBD2. Germline CDR1 is SGHRS and CDR2 is YFSETQ. V lost 1 base, J lost 6 bases, and 9 bases stayed unmatched. The CDR3 is 16 amino acids. The CDR3: CASSLIVTGGVNEQFF. In DNA form, the CDR3 reads TGCGCCAGCAGCTTGATAGTAACGGGAGGGGTCAATGAGCAGTTCTTC.

The V call is TRBV7-3, the J call TRBJ1-2; no reliable D call. CDR1 and CDR2 (germline): SGHTA, FQGTGA. Trimming removed 0 bases from V and 8 bases from J, with 13 bases in between. The CDR3 is 14 residues long. The CDR3 nucleotides are TGTGCCAGCAGCTTAACGGTTCGGCGATCCGGCTACACCTTC. Residues: CASSLTVRRSGYTF.

The chain joins TRBV4-1 to TRBJ1-6; a weak D match, TRBD1 (5 bases). The CDR3 covers 14 residues. Trimming cost V 3 bases and J 6 bases, with 9 bases left between them. The germline gives CDR1 MGHRA, CDR2 YSYEKL. The CDR3 DNA sequence: TGCGCCAGCAGCCAGGGGGTTGGTAATTCACCCCTCCACTTT. Translated, it gives CASSQGVGNSPLHF.

By sample fraction, this clone is medium-sized (0.01 to 0.1%). The chain combines TRBV5-6 with TRBJ2-3; 12 nucleotides line up with TRBD2. Trimming took 3 bases from V and 2 from J; bases not matched to a gene: 4. CDR1 is SGHDT, CDR2 YYEEEE, per germline. This CDR3 has 16 residues. Here the CDR3 reads CASSYRLAGVTDTQYF. The CDR3 DNA is TGTGCCAGCAGCTACCGACTAGCGGGAGTCACAGATACGCAGTATTTT.

The chain uses TRBV18 and TRBJ1-1, with no clear D. V was shortened by 6 bases and J by 4 bases, with 15 bases between the two germline ends. This CDR3 region has 14 residues. Germline CDR1 and CDR2: KGHSH and LQKENI. The DNA of the CDR3 is TGTGCCAGCTCCCCCGATGCATGGAGCACTGAAGCTTTCTTT. Translated: CASSPDAWSTEAFF.

The J gene is TRBJ2-4, the V gene TRBV7-9, with 9 bases matching TRBD1. The CDR3 spans 15 residues. The ends lost 4 bases at V and 6 bases at J; junction bases unmatched: 7. Germline CDR1 SEHNR, CDR2 FQNEAQ (reference sequence). This chain's CDR3 is CASSSGTGIRNIQYF. The CDR3 coding sequence is TGTGCCAGCAGCTCCGGGACAGGGATCCGAAACATTCAGTACTTC.

V is TRBV19 and J is TRBJ1-1; TRBD1 aligns across 11 bases. With V trimmed by 5 bases and J by 11 bases, 7 bases remained unmatched. Germline V gene sequence: CDR1 LNHDA, CDR2 SQIVND (reference sequence). The CDR3 has 13 residues. This chain's CDR3 is CASSPRTGGEAFF. The CDR3 DNA follows: TGTGCCAGTAGTCCACGGACAGGGGGCGAGGCTTTCTTT.

V is TRBV5-1 and J is TRBJ2-2; 12 bases are shared with TRBD2. Germline V gene data show CDR1 as SGHRS and CDR2 as YFSETQ. After removal of 4 bases from V and 5 bases from J, the junction contained 6 bases not matched to a gene. CDR3 length equals 16 residues. CDR3 in amino acids: CASSVLAGGETGELFF. CDR3 nucleotides: TGCGCCAGCAGCGTACTAGCGGGGGGAGAGACCGGGGAGCTGTTTTTT.

Written as DNA, the CDR3 is TGCGCCAGCAGCCAAGAAGATGTCCGGGACAGGTACCCAACCTACGAGCAGTACTTC. Protein sequence: CASSQEDVRDRYPTYEQYF. The rearrangement links TRBV4-1 to TRBJ2-7, with 8 bases matching TRBD1. This CDR3 is built from 19 residues. V trimming: 0 bases; J trimming: 2 bases; junction bases outside the gene matches: 15. Germline CDR1 and CDR2: MGHRA and YSYEKL.

This chain links TRBV7-9 with TRBJ1-4, with 9 bases aligning to TRBD1. Germline loops: CDR1 SEHNR, CDR2 FQNEAQ (reference sequence). This CDR3 is built from 14 residues. Trimming removed 5 bases from V and 8 bases from J; junction bases left unmatched: 6. CDR3 amino acids: CASSVDTGGEKLFF. The CDR3 DNA sequence: TGTGCCAGCAGCGTAGATACAGGGGGCGAAAAACTGTTTTTT.

V gene TRBV6-5 combines with J gene TRBJ1-5; D is unresolved. The V gene lost 4 bases and the J gene lost 2 bases, with 6 bases spanning the gap. Germline CDR1 MNHEY, CDR2 SVGAGI. The CDR3 is made up of 13 amino acids. CDR3 sequence (DNA): TGTGCCAGCAGTTTTAGAGGCAATCAGCCCCAGCATTTT. Its protein is CASSFRGNQPQHF.